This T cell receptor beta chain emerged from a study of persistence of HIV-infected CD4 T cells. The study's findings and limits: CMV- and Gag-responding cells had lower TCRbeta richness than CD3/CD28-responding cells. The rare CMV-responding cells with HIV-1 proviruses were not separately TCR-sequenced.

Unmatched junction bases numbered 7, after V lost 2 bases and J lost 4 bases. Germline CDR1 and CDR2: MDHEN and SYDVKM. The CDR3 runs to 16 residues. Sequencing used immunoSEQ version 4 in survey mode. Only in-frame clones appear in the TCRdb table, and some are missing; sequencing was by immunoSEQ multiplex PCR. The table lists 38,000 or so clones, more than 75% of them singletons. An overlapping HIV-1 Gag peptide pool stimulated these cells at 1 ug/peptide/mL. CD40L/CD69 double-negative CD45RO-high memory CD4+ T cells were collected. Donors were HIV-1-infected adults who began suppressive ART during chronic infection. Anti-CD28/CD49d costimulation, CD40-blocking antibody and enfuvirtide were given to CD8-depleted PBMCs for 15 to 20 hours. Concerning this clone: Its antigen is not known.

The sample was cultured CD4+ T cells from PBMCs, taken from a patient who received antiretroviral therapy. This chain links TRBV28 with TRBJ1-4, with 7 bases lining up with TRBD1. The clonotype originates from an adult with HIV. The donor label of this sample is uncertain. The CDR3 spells CASSLGLQGINEKLFF. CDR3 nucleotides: TGTGCCAGCAGTTTAGGCCTACAGGGGATTAATGAAAAACTGTTTTTT.